Below are 24 T cell receptor beta chains sequenced from a single sample in a study of beta chain features in type 1 diabetes. Expressed TCRB transcripts were sequenced, since all the RNA that had been isolated was reverse transcribed. The data were produced by immunoSEQ multiplex PCR, yet TCRdb's version contains in-frame clones alone and is incomplete. The data hold under 800,000 clones, with around a sixth observed a single time. The material sequenced was naive CD4+ T cells from blood. These receptors were taken from a man aged 18 to 30 in good health.

The chain links TRBV7-9 to TRBJ2-3; 8 nucleotides match TRBD2. Germline V gene lookup returns CDR1 SEHNR and CDR2 FQNEAQ (reference sequence). The CDR3 length is 14 residues. V trimming: 0 bases; J trimming: 13 bases; junction bases outside the gene matches: 9. CDR3: CASSLAGTSLRKYF. The CDR3 nucleotides read TGTGCCAGCAGCTTAGCCGGGACTAGTCTTCGAAAGTATTTT.

This clone was seen a few times. The chain couples TRBV18 to TRBJ1-6, with 8 bases identical to TRBD1. With V trimmed by 2 bases and J by 6 bases, 3 bases remained unmatched. This CDR3 comprises 15 residues. Germline CDR1 KGHSH, CDR2 LQKENI. The CDR3 DNA follows: TGTGCCAGCTCACCAGCGGACAGGGCTAATTCACCCCTCCACTTT. The encoded protein is CASSPADRANSPLHF.

This clone has a handful of counts. The chain employs TRBV4-3 and TRBJ2-3, with D possibly TRBD2 on 5 matching bases. V lost 0 bases and J lost 4, with 11 bases in between. Germline V gene lookup returns CDR1 LGHNA and CDR2 YSLEER. This CDR3 region has 15 residues. This CDR3 reads CASSQERRVADTQYF. The DNA of the CDR3 is TGCGCCAGCAGCCAAGAAAGGCGGGTGGCAGATACGCAGTATTTT.

The CDR3 nucleotides are TGTGCCAGCAGCCTTACCCAGACAGCGAACACTGAAGCTTTCTTT. Its protein product is CASSLTQTANTEAFF. The V call is TRBV6-1, the J call TRBJ1-1, with D perhaps TRBD1 (5 bases). V was clipped by 6 bases and J by 1 base, with 15 bases between them. The germline V gene has CDR1 MNHNS and CDR2 SASEGT. This CDR3 contains 15 residues.

The chain employs TRBV2 and TRBJ2-2; TRBD1 agrees at 7 bases. CDR3 length equals 16 residues. Germline V gives CDR1 SNHLY, CDR2 FYNNEI. J gave up 2 bases and V 5 bases, and 8 bases lay outside the gene matches. Here the CDR3 DNA reads TGTGCCAGCAGTTTCCCCGGGACAGTAAACACCGGGGAGCTGTTTTTT. Its protein product is CASSFPGTVNTGELFF.

The chain employs TRBV11-2 and TRBJ2-4, with 9 bases fitting TRBD2. The CDR3 runs to 16 residues. CDR1 SGHAT and CDR2 FQNNGV come from the germline V gene. The V segment lost 5 bases and the J segment 4 bases; nucleotides outside the gene matches: 9. The CDR3 DNA is TGTGCCAGCAGCCACCTAGCGGGAAAAGAGAAAAACATTCAGTACTTC. It translates to CASSHLAGKEKNIQYF.

The CDR3 coding sequence is TGTGCCAGCTCACCAGAAGGCGGCCCACCCAGAACGCAGTATTTT. It translates to CASSPEGGPPRTQYF. V usage is TRBV18 and J usage is TRBJ2-3; D not resolved. Trimming stripped 2 bases from V and 9 bases from J, with 18 bases between. Germline values: CDR1 KGHSH, CDR2 LQKENI. The CDR3 consists of 15 residues.

This clone appeared a few times. V is TRBV28 and J is TRBJ1-5; D is possibly TRBD1 (5 bases). This CDR3 is 16 amino acids long. The germline V gene has CDR1 MDHEN and CDR2 SYDVKM. V lost 7 bases and J lost 9, with 25 bases in between. The CDR3 reads CASKLTGTAPVGPQHF. CDR3 bases: TGTGCCAGCAAACTCACTGGGACGGCTCCCGTAGGGCCCCAGCATTTT.

A few counts support this clone. The V gene is TRBV4-3, the J gene TRBJ2-7, with D perhaps assigned TRBD1 or TRBD2 (5 bases each). The CDR3 is 17 amino acids. CDR1 is LGHNA, CDR2 YSLEER, per germline. The germline V and J ends were trimmed by 0 bases and 4 bases, with 19 bases remaining between them. CDR3 protein: CASSQEPPLGRYYEQYF. The CDR3 DNA is TGCGCCAGCAGCCAAGAGCCCCCCTTGGGACGGTATTACGAGCAGTACTTC.

V gene TRBV4-1 combines with J gene TRBJ2-5; TRBD2 agrees at 11 bases. Trimming cost V 1 base and J 1 base; bases outside gene matches: 5. Germline V gene sequence: CDR1 MGHRA, CDR2 YSYEKL. This CDR3 has 17 amino acids. The CDR3 loop is CASSQAKLAGAQETQYF. Here the CDR3 DNA reads TGCGCCAGCAGCCAAGCCAAACTAGCGGGGGCCCAAGAGACCCAGTACTTC.

The V call is TRBV19, the J call TRBJ2-2; 7 nucleotides align to TRBD1. CDR1 and CDR2 (germline): LNHDA, SQIVND (reference sequence). Losses at the gene ends were 8 bases for V and 0 bases for J; bases not matched to a gene: 6. This CDR3 comprises 15 residues. CDR3 protein: CASVLGQSNTGELFF. In DNA form, the CDR3 reads TGTGCCAGTGTCCTGGGACAGTCGAACACCGGGGAGCTGTTTTTT.

The chain recombines TRBV6-5 with TRBJ1-1; the D gene is possibly TRBD1 (6 bases). This CDR3 is built from 15 residues. The V gene lost 6 bases and the J gene lost 0 bases, with 14 bases spanning the gap. The V gene's germline CDR1 is MNHEY and CDR2 SVGAGI. Written as DNA, the CDR3 is TGTGCCAGCAGGCCCGGAGGGGGTGTGAACACTGAAGCTTTCTTT. The encoded protein is CASRPGGGVNTEAFF.

The chain has TRBV6-1 and TRBJ2-7; possibly TRBD1 for D (5 bases). The V gene lost 10 bases and the J gene lost 3 bases, with 10 bases spanning the gap. Per germline, CDR1 MNHNS and CDR2 SASEGT. This CDR3 has 11 amino acids. This chain's CDR3 is CATKGYYEQYF. For the CDR3, the DNA is TGTGCCACCAAGGGGTACTACGAGCAGTACTTC.

V is TRBV6-1 and J is TRBJ2-7, with 9 bases identical to TRBD1. Trimming at V came to 7 bases and at J to 3 bases, leaving 10 bases not matched to a gene. The V gene's germline CDR1 is MNHNS and CDR2 SASEGT. This CDR3 is built from 15 residues. DNA for the CDR3: TGTGCCAGCACTACGCCGGACAGGGGAATCTACGAGCAGTACTTC. Its protein product is CASTTPDRGIYEQYF.

In this sample, this clone turned up a few times. The genes are TRBV7-3 and TRBJ2-1, with 14 positions matching TRBD2. The germline CDR1 and CDR2 sequences are SGHTA and FQGTGA. CDR3 length: 17 residues. The junction had 10 bases not matched to a gene; V was cut back by 4 bases and J by 8 bases. For the CDR3, the DNA is TGTGCCAGCAGCTCCAAGGGGACTAGCGGGAGTTCGTATGAGCAGTTCTTC. Its translation is CASSSKGTSGSSYEQFF. The full variable domain, with the rest looked up from reference TRBV7-3 and TRBJ2-1, is GAGVSQTPSNKVTEKGKYVELRCDPISGHTALYWYRQSLGQGPEFLIYFQGTGAADDSGLPNDRFFAVRPEGSVSTLKIQRTERGDSAVYLCASSSKGTSGSSYEQFFGPGTRLTVL.

V gene TRBV30 combines with J gene TRBJ2-3, with a weak D call TRBD1 (7 bases). Germline V gene lookup returns CDR1 GTSNPN and CDR2 SVGIG (reference sequence). The CDR3 is 15 amino acids. With 7 bases removed from V and 1 base from J, the gap between germline ends came to 18 bases. CDR3 in DNA: TGTGCCTTACTCGGGGGACAGAAAGGCACAGATACGCAGTATTTT. Amino acid sequence: CALLGGQKGTDTQYF.

This clone was counted a few times. This chain connects TRBV7-3 to TRBJ2-1; 16 positions match TRBD2. J was trimmed by 9 bases and V by 5 bases; bases with no gene match: 10. There are 17 residues in the CDR3. Germline lookup yields CDR1 SGHTA and CDR2 FQGTGA. As DNA, the CDR3 is TGTGCCAGCAGCCCCCACGGCGGGACTAGCGGGAGGGCTGAGCAGTTCTTC. Amino acid sequence: CASSPHGGTSGRAEQFF.

The chain has TRBV25-1 and TRBJ1-3, with unresolved D. The length of the CDR3 is 14 residues. V dropped 6 bases and J dropped 1 base, with 10 bases sitting between them. Germline V lookup: CDR1 MGHDK, CDR2 SYGVNS. CDR3 loop: CASRHQASGNTIYF. As DNA, the CDR3 is TGTGCCAGCAGGCACCAGGCTTCTGGAAACACCATATATTTT. Based on the CDR3 plus reference TRBV25-1 and TRBJ1-3, the full variable domain is EADIYQTPRYLVIGTGKKITLECSQTMGHDKMYWYQQDPGMELHLIHYSYGVNSTEKGDLSSESTVSRIRTEHFPLTLESARPSHTSQYLCASRHQASGNTIYFGEGSWLTVV.

This chain links TRBV28 with TRBJ2-5; no clear D gene. The CDR3 totals 15 residues. V gave up 7 bases and J gave up 6 bases, with 21 bases separating them. Germline loops: CDR1 MDHEN, CDR2 SYDVKM. CDR3 sequence reads: CASTHLSPTWKTQYF. In DNA form, the CDR3 reads TGTGCCAGCACCCACTTATCCCCAACGTGGAAGACCCAGTACTTC.

The chain uses TRBV11-2 and TRBJ1-1; D perhaps matches TRBD1 (6 bases). The CDR3 totals 10 residues. Trimming shortened V by 6 bases and J by 8 bases, and 7 bases separated the two germline ends. Germline CDR1 is SGHAT and CDR2 is FQNNGV. CDR3 in amino acids: CASRGTEAFF. As DNA, the CDR3 is TGTGCCAGCAGAGGGACAGAAGCTTTCTTT. The full variable domain, in which reference TRBV11-2 and TRBJ1-1 provide the parts outside the CDR3, is EAGVAQSPRYKIIEKRQSVAFWCNPISGHATLYWYQQILGQGPKLLIQFQNNGVVDDSQLPKDRFSAERLKGVDSTLKIQPAKLEDSAVYLCASRGTEAFFGQGTRLTVV.

In this sample, this clone turned up a few times. This chain links TRBV7-9 with TRBJ2-7, with a possible D match to TRBD2 (5 bases). The CDR3 extends over 15 amino acids. Trimming removed 10 bases from V and 0 bases from J, with 19 bases in between. CDR1 SEHNR and CDR2 FQNEAQ come from the germline V gene (reference sequence). The CDR3 loop is CATKFAFRGSYEQYF. The CDR3, as DNA: TGTGCCACCAAATTCGCTTTCCGGGGCTCCTACGAGCAGTACTTC.

The sample holds a few counts of this clone. The rearrangement links TRBV6-5 to TRBJ2-1, with D perhaps matching TRBD1 (5 bases). Looked up from germline, CDR1 is MNHEY and CDR2 is SVGAGI. Trimming left V 2 bases short and J 6 bases short, with 17 bases between. The CDR3 has 16 residues. CDR3 bases: TGTGCCAGCAGTTACGGCAGGGTCCCAACGTTCAATGAGCAGTTCTTC. Residues: CASSYGRVPTFNEQFF.

This clone was detected only a few times. J is TRBJ1-1 and V is TRBV30; 9 bases align to TRBD1. Germline-derived CDR1 and CDR2 are GTSNPN and SVGIG (reference sequence). There are 13 residues in the CDR3. Losses at the gene ends were 1 base for V and 4 bases for J; bases not matched to a gene: 1. CDR3 nucleotide sequence: TGTGCCTGGAGTGACAGGGGGCTCACTGAAGCTTTCTTT. Translated, it gives CAWSDRGLTEAFF.

This clone was seen only a few times. The chain is built from TRBV4-1 and TRBJ1-3; D might be TRBD1 (5 bases). CDR1 is MGHRA, CDR2 YSYEKL, per germline. The V end was cut by 3 bases, the J end by 2 bases, with 20 bases between. The CDR3 consists of 18 residues. CDR3 in DNA: TGCGCCAGCAGCCAGGGACGGGCCTTCGCTCGGACTGGAAACACCATATATTTT. Translated, it gives CASSQGRAFARTGNTIYF.